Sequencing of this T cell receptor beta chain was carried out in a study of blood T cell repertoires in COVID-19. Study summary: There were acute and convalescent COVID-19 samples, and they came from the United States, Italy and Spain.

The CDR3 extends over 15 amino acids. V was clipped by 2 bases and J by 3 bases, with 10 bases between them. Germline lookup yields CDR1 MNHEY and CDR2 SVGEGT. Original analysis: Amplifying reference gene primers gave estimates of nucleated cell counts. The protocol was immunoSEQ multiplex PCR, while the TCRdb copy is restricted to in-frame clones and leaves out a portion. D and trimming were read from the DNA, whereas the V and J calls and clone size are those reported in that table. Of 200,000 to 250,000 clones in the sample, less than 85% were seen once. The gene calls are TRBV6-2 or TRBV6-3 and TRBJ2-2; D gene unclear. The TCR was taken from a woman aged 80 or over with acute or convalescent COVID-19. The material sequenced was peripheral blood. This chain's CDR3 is CASSYIESDTGELFF. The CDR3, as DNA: TGTGCCAGCAGTTACATCGAATCGGACACCGGGGAGCTGTTTTTT.